This T cell receptor beta chain was sequenced in a study of cytomegalovirus exposure and HLA in healthy donors (dated by TCRdb to 2016 to 2017). Study-level background: An earlier analysis of approximately 600 of the donors reported 250 to 350 Gb of sequence data and 100 million to 140 million unique TCR beta sequences from about 179 million T cells. Donor age, sex, ethnicity and CMV serostatus were compiled together with the repertoire data. Rather than using new phenotypic data, the later analysis identified candidate immune exposures from TCR beta sequences and from how often those sequences occurred across donors. An earlier analysis of 587 of the donors used high-throughput TCR beta sequencing to judge whether each TCR beta V gene segment behaved as functional or pseudogenic. HLA typing covered class I and class II loci at four-digit resolution. A later genetic analysis took genome-wide SNP genotypes for about 55% of the 666 donors and used that subset as a discovery cohort. The study combined high-throughput TCR immunosequencing, statistical association of individual TCRs with disease status, and machine learning to predict cytomegalovirus infection status. To study patterns of TCR occurrence, a later analysis re-analyzed previously published TCR beta repertoires from 666 donors and added high-resolution HLA genotyping. All discovery cohort repertoires had been generated using a single sequencing platform. The genetic ancestry cluster associated with self-reported Caucasian donors included approximately 85% of the approximately 430 genotyped donors. Four or five DR-DQ haplotypes were treated as single units for association and clustering because of strong linkage in the cohort. Typing coverage differed by locus: A, B, C, DRB1 and DQB1 were typed in roughly 620-630 donors, DQA1 in around 500, DPA1 in around 600, and DPB1 in 472. The aim of the study was to test whether cataloging public T cell receptors could identify signatures of past pathogen exposure. The study used immunosequencing to profile the T cell repertoires of hundreds of subjects and linked those repertoires to cytomegalovirus serostatus. Across 300 to 500 genotyped donors of the cohort, an average of roughly 230,000 unique TCR beta nucleotide sequences per donor were sequenced, and roughly 20% of those sequences were non-productive. Approximately 310 gigabases of sequencing data and approximately 80 million unique TCR sequences were included in an early release covering about 700 HLA-typed donors. A separate validation cohort of roughly 110 different subjects was used in addition to the roughly 670-subject first cohort.

For this clone: Its antigen has not been determined. Base qualities were left out, and no much larger clone turns up one base away.

Deletion took 6 bases off V and 7 bases off J, with a span of 16 bases between the germline ends. The germline V gene yields MNHNS for CDR1 and SASEGT for CDR2. CDR3 length: 15 amino acids, cysteine to phenylalanine. This entry keeps only the CDR3 DNA: 45 bases, framed from base 1. Library preparation used the immunoSEQ multiplex PCR assay. For the multiplex PCR, a mixture combining 60 forward primers for TCR Vbeta segments and 13 reverse primers for TCR Jbeta segments was used. Amplification of the CDR3 region of rearranged TCR beta genes was performed with a multiplex PCR assay on genomic DNA. On the Illumina HiSeq System, the amplified TCR beta libraries were sequenced as 87-base-pair reads. The published analysis was carried out like this. In a later analysis, tens of millions of unique TCR beta chains were counted across the 500 to 700 repertoires, and around 11 million of these chains were shared by at least two donors. To remove PCR and sequencing errors, raw reads were error-corrected and collapsed into unique sequences using a nearest-neighbor algorithm that merged closely related sequences. CDR3 sequences were aligned to IMGT reference sequences to assign V, D and J gene segments. For a sequence to be retained, a match of at least six nucleotides was required to both a V gene segment and a J gene segment. Rearrangements were classified as productive when the CDR3 lacked stop codons and remained in frame with V and J, and all other rearrangements were classified as non-productive. CDR3 was defined according to IMGT convention as the region running from the second conserved V-encoded cysteine to the conserved J-encoded phenylalanine. The earlier analysis of about 590 of the donors excluded sequences that lacked an unambiguous match to a single V gene segment. An earlier analysis of fewer than 750 of the donors classified V segments as functional when productive rearrangements were above 56.7% and as segregating when the standard deviation between donors was above 5%. A statistical classification framework was built to diagnose cytomegalovirus status from the catalog of TCR beta chain sequences. V and J gene assignment, in a later analysis, came from comparing TCR nucleotide sequences with IMGT/GENE-DB human TR gene sequences. A later analysis assigned CDR3 sequences and most-parsimonious VDJ recombination scenarios with the TCRdist pipeline. In a later analysis, each TCR beta chain was defined by its CDR3 amino acid sequence together with its V-gene family, and reads lacking a unique V-gene family were excluded. As a way to deal with suspected cross-contamination and a sequencing artifact, a later analysis dropped 450 to 600 nucleotide sequences that were highly shared and had low generation probability. In a later analysis, a clonal expansion index was calculated for each public chain from normalized within-repertoire ranks of inferred template counts. In a later analysis, generation probabilities were computed with a VDJ recombination model fitted to out-of-frame rearrangements, and the resulting probabilities were checked against IGoR. In a later analysis, hypergeometric tests were used to score TCR-TCR, TCR-HLA and TCR-CMV co-occurrence, with a repertoire-size bias correction applied to TCR pairs. In a later analysis, false discovery rates were estimated by permuting HLA or CMV assignments 20 times. In a later analysis, co-occurring TCRs were grouped using DBSCAN, with TCRdist sequence similarity added in when clustering inside HLA-allele-positive subsets. Co-occurrence clustering excluded repertoires with fewer than 30,000 or more than 120,000 public chains, plus five with anomalous nucleotide sharing. Entries here come from immuneACCESS through TCRdb and include only in-frame sequences with V and J called. Some clones fail to appear in such tables; in the studies checked, an unresolved V gene covers under half of the shortfall, and the cause of the remainder is unknown. D and trimming were read from the DNA, whereas the V and J calls and clone size are those reported in that table. Counted in this sample were some 160,000 clones; around three quarters of them appeared once. The ten largest make up roughly 2.1% of the sample.

Study-wide findings and limitations: A group of highly shared sequence variants was considered likely to be a technical artifact of the sequencing pipeline. Some IMGT-functional V segments, including TRBV6-2 and TRBV6-3, could not be distinguished by the 87-base-pair reads and were therefore excluded. HLA typing was unavailable for some donors at each locus, so association tests used only the typed subset. A few of the identified cytomegalovirus-associated TCR beta chains were confirmed in vitro to be specific for cytomegalovirus antigens. In an earlier analysis of approximately 590 of the donors, most TCR beta V segments appeared in productive rearrangements about 87% or about 30% of the time, broadly matching IMGT annotations. Presence/absence analyses assumed roughly uniform sequencing depth across donors, an assumption that may not hold. The classifier was reported to diagnose cytomegalovirus status with high specificity and sensitivity in both the original cohort and the validation cohort. CMV serostatus was the only immune exposure information available for the cohort. The study gave a list of 150 to 200 TCR beta chains associated with cytomegalovirus. A later genetic analysis associated a missense DCLRE1C variant with V-gene and J-gene trimming of TCR beta chains, and an independent cohort replicated the association. According to a later genetic analysis, donors in an Asian-associated ancestry cluster had fewer N-insertions in productive TCRs than the approximately 700-donor mean. Most TCR sequences were seen in very few donors, while some public TCRs were found in many individuals. In a later analysis, HLA-associated TCR beta chains showed more clonal expansion and lower generation probabilities than non-associated chains that were equally common. At a false discovery rate of 0.05, a later analysis linked about 17,000 TCR beta sequences to specific HLA alleles. According to a later analysis, parvovirus B19, influenza, CMV and Epstein-Barr virus appeared linked to several top co-occurrence clusters. In a later analysis, the rate of TCR association differed among HLA loci, with DRB1 alleles having the most associated TCRs and HLA-C alleles having the fewest. It was suggested by the authors that the approach could potentially be generalized to other disease states and immunological phenotypes. Most CMV-associated TCR beta chains appeared to be HLA-restricted in a later analysis, and the HLA associations seemed to be driven largely by CMV exposure. A further reported finding was that TCR beta sequences accurately predicted the HLA-A and HLA-B alleles for most subjects in the first cohort. Linkage disequilibrium might explain the correlated functional status among segregating V segments, but an unknown experimental factor could not be excluded. The earlier analysis of 450 to 700 of the donors excluded roughly 17 rarely observed V segments, including chromosome 9 orphons, because counts were too low. Assigning TCR associations to individual alleles was difficult when HLA alleles, especially DR and DQ, strongly co-occurred. The cohort was sequenced for TCR beta chains only, and without alpha or paired-chain data the features that could be detected were limited.

In total, approximately 610 healthy bone marrow donors made up the cohort. All cohort members were sampled while nominally healthy, although unrecorded immune exposures were likely present. The donor tested CMV seronegative, placing the donor among the roughly 400 seronegative members of the cohort. Every donor gave a peripheral blood sample, and the peripheral blood mononuclear cells from that sample were used for TCR beta sequencing. The Qiagen DNeasy Blood Extraction Kit was used to extract genomic DNA from the blood cell samples. Rearrangement joined TRBV6-1 to TRBJ1-6; a tentative D call is TRBD1 (5 bases match). Sequencing was carried out using PBMCs. This receptor was identified in a man aged 40-50 years in good health and CMV-seronegative. The CDR3: CASRGGKGRNSPLHF. The DNA sequence reads TGTGCCAGCAGGGGGGGAAAGGGGCGGAATTCACCCCTCCACTTT.